This T cell receptor beta chain was profiled in a study of identical twins. TCRdb passed the 5' RACE reads through MiXCR, listing each CDR3 protein once. The data show under 900,000 distinct CDR3 sequences, approximately 13% seen once. The table lists this clonotype with a few counts. The germline CDR1 and CDR2 sequences are DFQATT and SNEGSKA (reference sequence). This CDR3 spans 14 amino acids. Trimming took 8 bases from V and 6 from J, leaving 21 bases between them. Separately, the same data were catalogued under a study of yellow fever vaccine responses in identical twins.

The TCR originated in a woman aged 18-29 years in good health. The rearrangement joins TRBV20-1 to TRBJ2-3; possibly TRBD2 for D (7 bases). The material sequenced was PBMCs. In nucleotides, the CDR3 is TGCAGTTTCCCCAGGGGCGGGAGCGTTGATACGCAGTATTTT. Residues: CSFPRGGSVDTQYF.